Sequencing of this T cell receptor beta chain was carried out in a study of patients and donors after allogeneic stem cell transplantation. From the RT-PCR reads, TCRdb called clonotypes with MiXCR, one entry per CDR3 protein. Of over 350,000 distinct CDR3 sequences in the sample, roughly 17% were seen once. The sequenced sample consisted of blood, either unsorted or a sorted T cell fraction (not recorded which). The origin of this receptor is a human donor who was either an allogeneic HSCT recipient or a stem cell or donor lymphocyte infusion donor (not recorded which). It is not recorded whose cells these are; they may come from a transplant donor.

The CDR3 is CSASRQGREQYF. The CDR3 DNA reads as TGCAGTGCTAGTAGACAGGGACGCGAGCAGTACTTC. The chain is built from TRBV20-1 and TRBJ2-7, with TRBD1 matching 7 bases. CDR3 length equals 12 residues. The germline gives CDR1 DFQATT, CDR2 SNEGSKA (reference sequence). With V trimmed by 3 bases and J by 6 bases, 5 bases remained unmatched.